The T cell receptor (beta chain) described here comes from a study of immune evolution from preneoplasia to lung adenocarcinoma. Germline CDR1 MNHEY, CDR2 SMNVEV (reference sequence). Trimming took 1 base from V and 3 from J, leaving 6 bases between them. The CDR3 length is 13 residues. The repertoire was sequenced with immunoSEQ multiplex PCR; TCRdb's copy has only in-frame clones and lacks some. Of fewer than 10,000 clones in the sample, approximately 82% were seen once. This clone has a handful of counts. Each case's diagnosis was confirmed by two pathologists on H&E. Sequencing was performed on FFPE minimally invasive lung adenocarcinoma tissue. The chain joins TRBV27 to TRBJ1-2; the D is unclear. This TCR was recovered from a donor aged 70 or older with lung adenocarcinoma. In DNA form, the CDR3 reads TGTGCCAGCAGTTTATGGCCATACTATGGCTACACCTTC. It translates to CASSLWPYYGYTF.